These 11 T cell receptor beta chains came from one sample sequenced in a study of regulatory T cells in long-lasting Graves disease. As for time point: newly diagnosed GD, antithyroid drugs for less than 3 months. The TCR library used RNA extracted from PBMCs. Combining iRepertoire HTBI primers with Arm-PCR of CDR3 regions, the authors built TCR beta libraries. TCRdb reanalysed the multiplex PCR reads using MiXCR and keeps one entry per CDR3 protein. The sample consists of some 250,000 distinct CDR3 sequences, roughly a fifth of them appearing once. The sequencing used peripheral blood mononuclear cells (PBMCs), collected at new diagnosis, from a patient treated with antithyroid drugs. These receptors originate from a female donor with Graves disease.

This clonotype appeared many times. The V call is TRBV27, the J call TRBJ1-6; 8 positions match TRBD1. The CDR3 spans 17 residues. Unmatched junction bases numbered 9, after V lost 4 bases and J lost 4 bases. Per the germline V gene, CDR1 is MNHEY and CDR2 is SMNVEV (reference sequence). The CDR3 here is CASSSSQGARYNSPLHF. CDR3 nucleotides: TGTGCCAGCAGTTCCTCCCAGGGGGCGCGGTATAATTCACCCCTCCACTTT.

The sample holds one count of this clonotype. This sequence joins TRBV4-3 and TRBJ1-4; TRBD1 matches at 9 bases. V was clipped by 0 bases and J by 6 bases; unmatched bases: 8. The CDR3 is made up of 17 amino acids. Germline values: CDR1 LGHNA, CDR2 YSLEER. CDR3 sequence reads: CASSQDWGQGEDEKLFF. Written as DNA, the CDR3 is TGCGCCAGCAGCCAAGATTGGGGACAGGGCGAGGATGAAAAACTGTTTTTT.

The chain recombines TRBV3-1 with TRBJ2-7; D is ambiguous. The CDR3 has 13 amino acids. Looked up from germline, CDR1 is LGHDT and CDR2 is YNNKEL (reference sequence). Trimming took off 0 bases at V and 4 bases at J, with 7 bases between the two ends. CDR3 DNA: TGTGCCAGCAGCCAAGACGGCAGGTACGAGCAGTACTTC. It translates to CASSQDGRYEQYF.

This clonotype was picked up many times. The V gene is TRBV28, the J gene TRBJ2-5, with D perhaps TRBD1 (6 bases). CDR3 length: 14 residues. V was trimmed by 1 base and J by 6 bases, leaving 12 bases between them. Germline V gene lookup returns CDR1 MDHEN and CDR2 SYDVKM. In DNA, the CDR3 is TGTGCCAGCAGTTTATTCCAGGGGTTGCAGACCCAGTACTTC. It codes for CASSLFQGLQTQYF.

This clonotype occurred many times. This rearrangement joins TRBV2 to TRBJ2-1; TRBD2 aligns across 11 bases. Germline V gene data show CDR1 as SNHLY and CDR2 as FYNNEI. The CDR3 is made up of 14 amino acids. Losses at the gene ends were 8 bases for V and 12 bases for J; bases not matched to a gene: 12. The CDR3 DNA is TGTGCCAGCGCCGGGACTAGCGGAACCCAACGGCAGTTCTTC. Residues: CASAGTSGTQRQFF.

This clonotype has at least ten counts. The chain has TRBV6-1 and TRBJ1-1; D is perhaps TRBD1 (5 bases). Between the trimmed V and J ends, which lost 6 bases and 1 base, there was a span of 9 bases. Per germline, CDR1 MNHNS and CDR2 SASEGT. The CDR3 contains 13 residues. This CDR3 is CASREGRNTEAFF. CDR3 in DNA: TGTGCCAGCAGGGAGGGGAGGAACACTGAAGCTTTCTTT.

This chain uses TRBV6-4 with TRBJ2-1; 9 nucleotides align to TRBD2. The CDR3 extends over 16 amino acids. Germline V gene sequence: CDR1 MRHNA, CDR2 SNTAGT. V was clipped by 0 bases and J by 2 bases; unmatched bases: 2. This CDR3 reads CASSDSSGRTYNEQFF. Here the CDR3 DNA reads TGTGCCAGCAGTGACTCAAGCGGGAGGACCTACAATGAGCAGTTCTTC.

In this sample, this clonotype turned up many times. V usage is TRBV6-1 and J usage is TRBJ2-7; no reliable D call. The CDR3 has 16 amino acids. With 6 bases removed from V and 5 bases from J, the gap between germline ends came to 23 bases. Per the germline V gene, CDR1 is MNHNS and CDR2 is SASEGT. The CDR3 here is CASRTTRDGGRNEQYF. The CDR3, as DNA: TGTGCCAGCAGAACAACGCGCGACGGCGGACGGAACGAGCAGTACTTC.

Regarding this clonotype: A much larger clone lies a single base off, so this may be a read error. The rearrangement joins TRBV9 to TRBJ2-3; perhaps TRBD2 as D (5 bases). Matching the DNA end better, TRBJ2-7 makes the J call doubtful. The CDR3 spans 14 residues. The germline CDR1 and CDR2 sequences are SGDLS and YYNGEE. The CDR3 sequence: CASSPGGSRIEQYF. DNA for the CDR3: TGTGCCAGCAGCCCAGGTGGGAGCAGGATTGAGCAGTACTTC.

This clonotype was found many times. The CDR3 spells CSAELVQGRETQYF. The CDR3, as DNA: TGCAGTGCAGAACTCGTACAGGGGAGGGAGACCCAGTACTTC. The chain employs TRBV20-1 and TRBJ2-1; the D gene is possibly TRBD1 (7 bases). Gene TRBJ2-5 matches the end of the DNA better, so the J call may be wrong. Germline V gene data show CDR1 as DFQATT and CDR2 as SNEGSKA (reference sequence). The CDR3 has 14 residues.

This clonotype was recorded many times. The CDR3, as DNA: TGTGCCAGCAGTGGAGCGGGGTACTACAATGAGCAGTTCTTC. Encoded protein: CASSGAGYYNEQFF. The chain has TRBV28 and TRBJ2-1; 7 bases align to TRBD2. CDR1 is MDHEN, CDR2 SYDVKM, per germline. The junction had 4 bases not matched to a gene; V was cut back by 5 bases and J by 3 bases. This CDR3 spans 14 amino acids.